Reported below is one T cell receptor beta chain. Some clones are missing from TCRdb's copy, which holds only in-frame ones; the method was immunoSEQ multiplex PCR. The sample comprises approximately 3,200 clones, about 92% of which are singletons, and about 1.5% rests with the top ten. The sample comes from a study of blood T cell repertoires in COVID-19. Study-level background: From T cells, B-cell-depleted T cells, or PBMCs came the material, which was cDNA or gDNA.

After removal of 3 bases from V and 5 bases from J, the junction contained 4 bases not matched to a gene. The CDR3 runs to 14 residues. Germline CDR1 LGHDT, CDR2 YNNKEL (reference sequence). The material sequenced was peripheral blood. The chain recombines TRBV3-1 (or the pseudogene TRBV3-2) with TRBJ2-5; 9 nucleotides agree with TRBD1. The receptor's source is a human donor in a cohort sampled during active COVID-19. CDR3 sequence: CASSHTGGEETQYF. As DNA, the CDR3 is TGTGCCAGCAGCCATACAGGGGGCGAGGAGACCCAGTACTTC.